The T cell receptor beta chain under discussion was sequenced for a study of shared clonotypes between healthy human individuals. The wider study: Every donor yielded three CD4 naive, three CD4 memory, two CD8 naive and one CD8 memory plate. Study conclusions and caveats: When compared with the clonotypes that were shared by all four sorted-subset donors, the non-shared clonotypes turned out to have lower generation probabilities.

Replicate PCRs from sorted subsets contained around 200 ng DNA, which is 31,000 or so T cell genomes. This table comes from immunoSEQ multiplex PCR, and its TCRdb copy is limited to in-frame clones, with some not included. The sample comprises fewer than 850,000 clones, just over 95% of which are singletons, and around 0.25% rests with the top ten. The naive CD8 subset, CD45RO-negative cells positively selected for CCR7, excluded terminally differentiated effector memory CD45RA+ cells. Notes on this clone: Its antigen is unknown.

Sequencing was carried out using naive CD8+ T cells sorted from blood. This clonotype was sampled from a man aged 25 to 40 in good health.

The CDR3 sequence is CASSLQGAGVNTEAFF. The CDR3 coding sequence is TGTGCCAGCAGCCTACAGGGGGCTGGGGTGAACACTGAAGCTTTCTTT. This sequence joins TRBV27 and TRBJ1-1; TRBD1 matches at 9 bases. This CDR3 contains 16 residues. The germline V gene encodes CDR1 MNHEY and CDR2 SMNVEV (reference sequence). V dropped 6 bases and J dropped 0; count of bases not matched to a gene: 8.